This is a list of T cell receptor beta chains from one sample in a study of beta chain features in type 1 diabetes. Sequencing was performed with immunoSEQ multiplex PCR; in TCRdb, only in-frame clones are kept and a portion is missing. The sample has roughly 180,000 clones; almost 8% are singletons. The sample was central memory CD4+ T cells from blood. Receptor source: a young man with type 1 diabetes. Each CDR3 is given with its conserved first and last residue. A D gene is named only where the DNA matches it firmly. Size is stated for part of the rows, as once, few or many counts, or as a class when the clone is expanded.

size | J | D | V | DNA | CDR3
NA | TRBJ2-5 | NA | TRBV29-1 | TGCAGCGTGGGATCGGGGAAGGAGACCCAGTACTTC | CSVGSGKETQYF
few | TRBJ1-6 | NA | TRBV6-5 | TGTGCCAGCAGTTACGGGCAGGAGGCCACTTCACCCCTCCACTTT | CASSYGQEATSPLHF
NA | TRBJ2-1 | NA | TRBV9 | TGTGCCAGCAGCTCCCGCGGGGTCGGGGCAGACAATGAGCAGTTCTTC | CASSSRGVGADNEQFF
many | TRBJ1-2 | TRBD1 | TRBV2 | TGTGCCAGCAATCCCGGGCAGGGGGGTTATTATGGCTACACCTTC | CASNPGQGGYYGYTF
NA | TRBJ1-5 | NA | TRBV7-2 | TGTGCCAGCAGCCAAGGGGGGGATCAGCCCCAGCATTTT | CASSQGGDQPQHF
few | TRBJ1-6 | NA | TRBV7-9 | TGTGCCAGCAGTCCCGGGCACGGGGATATTTCACCCCTCCACTTT | CASSPGHGDISPLHF
few | TRBJ1-4 | NA | TRBV28 | TGTGCCAGCAGCCGAACCAGGAATCTAAATGAAAAACTGTTTTTT | CASSRTRNLNEKLFF
NA | TRBJ2-2 | NA | TRBV28 | TGTGCCATTAAAGGACTGACCGGGGAGCTGTTTTTT | CAIKGLTGELFF
few | TRBJ1-1 | TRBD1 | TRBV4-1 | TGCGCCAGCAGCCAAGATGGGACAGGGGGAACTGAAGCTTTCTTT | CASSQDGTGGTEAFF
NA | TRBJ2-1 | TRBD2 | TRBV29-1 | TGCAGCGTTCGGACTAGCGGGAGTAGGGGATACAATGAGCAGTTCTTC | CSVRTSGSRGYNEQFF
many | TRBJ2-1 | TRBD2 | TRBV10-3 | TGTGCCATCAACCCGGAGGGACTAGGCTATGAGCAGTTCTTC | CAINPEGLGYEQFF
few | TRBJ1-2 | TRBD1 | TRBV6-1 | TGTGCCAGCGCTGGTACGGGACAGGGGGTCGGCTACACCTTC | CASAGTGQGVGYTF
NA | TRBJ1-1 | NA | TRBV18 | TGTGCCAGCTCGCCGGAGGGATCTGAAGCTTTCTTT | CASSPEGSEAFF
NA | TRBJ2-1 | NA | TRBV9 | TGTGCCAGCAGCGTACAGGTTAGCTCCTACAATGAGCAGTTCTTC | CASSVQVSSYNEQFF
few | TRBJ1-2 | TRBD1 | TRBV5-5 | TGTGCCAGCAGCTTTGGACAGGGAGGGGGCTACACCTTC | CASSFGQGGGYTF
NA | TRBJ2-1 | NA | TRBV11-2 | TGTGCCAGCAGCCTAAATCGGGGTTACAATGAGCAGTTCTTC | CASSLNRGYNEQFF
NA | TRBJ2-7 | TRBD1 | TRBV18 | TGTGCCAGCTCACCACAAGTAACAGGGACAGGGGGAGGCGAGCAGTACTTC | CASSPQVTGTGGGEQYF
few | TRBJ1-1 | TRBD1 | TRBV28 | TGTGCCAGCGGACAGGGGGGAGACACTGAAGCTTTCTTT | CASGQGGDTEAFF
few | TRBJ2-3 | TRBD2 | TRBV11-2 | TGTGCCAGCAGCGTGGGCCACGCGGGAGCGCACACAGATACGCAGTATTTT | CASSVGHAGAHTDTQYF
NA | TRBJ2-3 | NA | TRBV5-1 | TGCGCCAGCAGCAGGATAGACGGGAGAACAGATACGCAGTATTTT | CASSRIDGRTDTQYF
NA | TRBJ2-1 | NA | TRBV7-9 | TGTGCCAGCAGCTTAGTGGGGGGAAACTCCTACAATGAGCAGTTCTTC | CASSLVGGNSYNEQFF
few | TRBJ2-3 | NA | TRBV9 | TGTGCCAGCAGCCCTTGGGCAGGGAGGTCCCCAGATACGCAGTATTTT | CASSPWAGRSPDTQYF
NA | TRBJ2-2 | TRBD2 | TRBV5-4 | TGTGCCAGCAGCTTGGCCGCGGGGGCCGGGGAGCTGTTTTTT | CASSLAAGAGELFF
NA | TRBJ1-1 | TRBD1 | TRBV29-1 | TGCAGCGTCGGACAGGTCATGAACACTGAAGCTTTCTTT | CSVGQVMNTEAFF